This TCR beta chain is drawn from a study of regulatory T cells in long-lasting Graves disease. The authors built TCR beta libraries using iRepertoire HTBI primers and Arm-PCR of CDR3 regions. TCRdb redid the calling of the multiplex PCR reads with MiXCR, one entry per CDR3 protein. The data contain a few hundred thousand distinct CDR3 sequences, approximately 13% of them singletons. Study conclusions and caveats: Gene preferences differed: TRBV28, TRBJ1-2, TRBJ2-5 in persistent cases. A reduction in accuracy may have resulted from the small sample size.

The sample's time point: newly diagnosed GD, antithyroid drugs for less than 3 months. The TCR library was prepared using RNA isolated from PBMCs. Trimming left V 1 base short and J 2 bases short, with 15 bases between. The CDR3 is made up of 16 amino acids. The germline V gene encodes CDR1 MGHRA and CDR2 YSYEKL. With respect to this clonotype: The antigen remains undetermined.

The sample was also linked to a second study, of T cells in Graves' hyperthyroidism and ophthalmopathy.

V and J are TRBV4-1 and TRBJ2-7, with D possibly being TRBD1 (5 bases). This clonotype was sampled from a man between 25 and 39 years old with Graves disease. The sequencing used peripheral blood mononuclear cells (PBMCs), collected at new diagnosis, from a patient treated with antithyroid drugs. CDR3 amino acids: CASSQGPQGRPYEQYF. The CDR3 nucleotides read TGCGCCAGCAGCCAAGGGCCTCAGGGCCGCCCCTACGAGCAGTACTTC.